Below are 2 T cell receptor beta chains sequenced from a single sample in a study of spatial heterogeneity in lung cancer. Whole-study findings and limits: Within tumors, counts of expanded alpha and beta TCRs tracked tumor mutation counts.

Time point here: sample taken at primary tumor resection. TCRdb re-analysed the 5' RACE reads in MiXCR, keeping a single row per CDR3 protein. The data show 9,500 to 10,000 distinct CDR3 sequences, around 6% seen once. For these TCRs, the target antigens are not known. Sequenced here: lung tumor tissue, sampled at surgery. Receptors originate from a male donor with early-stage non-small cell lung cancer.

This clonotype has at least ten counts. With the library built for alpha chains, this beta chain is off target and its frequency is not meaningful. The V call is TRBV19, the J call TRBJ2-1; tentatively, D is TRBD2 (5 bases). CDR1 and CDR2 from the germline V gene are LNHDA and SQIVND (reference sequence). This CDR3 is built from 15 residues. Deletions cut 3 bases from V and 4 bases from J, with 13 bases between. Here the CDR3 reads CASSISKLGYNEQFF. Written as DNA, the CDR3 is TGTGCCAGTAGTATTAGTAAACTAGGGTACAATGAGCAGTTCTTC.

This clonotype is classed as medium-sized. Because the library targeted alpha chains, this beta chain is an off-target read whose size means little. The chain combines TRBV6-1 with TRBJ2-2; 7 bases align to TRBD1. Germline CDR1 and CDR2: MNHNS and SASEGT. The CDR3 spans 15 residues. The ends lost 6 bases at V and 3 bases at J; junction bases unmatched: 7. CDR3 amino acids: CASRLAQGDTGELFF. The CDR3 DNA follows: TGTGCCAGCAGACTTGCCCAGGGGGACACCGGGGAGCTGTTTTTT.